The 30 T cell receptor beta chains listed next were all sequenced from one sample in a study of T-cell memory formation after mild COVID-19. TCRdb re-analysed the 5' RACE reads in MiXCR, keeping a single row per CDR3 protein. The table shows about 400,000 distinct CDR3 sequences, with approximately 14% occurring only once. Sequenced: PBMCs or a T cell subset sorted from them (not recorded which). Receptor source: a man in his late teens or twenties who had mild COVID-19 (a few samples of this study predate the infection). Cell type and time point are not known.

This chain links TRBV9 with TRBJ2-2; possible D gene TRBD1, 6 bases. Germline CDR1 reads SGDLS; CDR2 reads YYNGEE. The length of the CDR3 is 14 residues. The V end lost 6 bases, the J end lost 4 bases, and 13 bases lay between the germline ends. The CDR3 DNA reads as TGTGCCAGCACCCTAGGGGGTGGCACCGGGGAGCTGTTTTTT. Protein: CASTLGGGTGELFF.

This chain connects TRBV7-8 to TRBJ1-6, with D uncertain. Between the trimmed V and J ends, which lost 3 bases and 7 bases, there was a span of 10 bases. The V gene's germline CDR1 is SGHVS and CDR2 FQNEAQ. The CDR3 is made up of 14 amino acids. The CDR3 DNA reads TGTGCCAGCAGCTTCCAGACTGGGAATTCACCCCTCCACTTT. Translation gives CASSFQTGNSPLHF.

This CDR3 reads CASSLAWFSGNTIYF. DNA of the CDR3: TGTGCCAGCAGCTTGGCCTGGTTTTCTGGAAACACCATATATTTT. The rearrangement uses TRBV5-5 and TRBJ1-3; D is undetermined. CDR3 length equals 15 residues. Trimming left V 0 bases short and J 1 base short, with 8 bases between. CDR1 is SGHKS and CDR2 is YYEKEE in the germline V gene (reference sequence).

The chain is built from TRBV10-3 and TRBJ2-7; 8 nucleotides align to TRBD1. This CDR3 is built from 12 residues. The V gene's germline CDR1 is ENHRY and CDR2 SYGVKD. V shed 4 bases, J shed 4 bases, and the junction held 0 bases outside the gene matches. DNA of the CDR3: TGTGCCATCAGTGGGACAGGGTACGAGCAGTACGTC. It yields the protein CAISGTGYEQYV.

This chain joins TRBV11-2 and TRBJ2-1; 10 positions agree with TRBD2. With 5 bases clipped from V and 6 bases from J, the junction kept 13 bases outside the gene matches. CDR1 and CDR2 from the germline V gene are SGHAT and FQNNGV. This CDR3 region has 17 residues. In nucleotides, the CDR3 is TGTGCCAGCAGCCGCCATCCTCTAGCGGGGGTAGTCAATGAGCAGTTCTTC. Translating gives CASSRHPLAGVVNEQFF. Combining the CDR3 with reference TRBV11-2 and TRBJ2-1 gives the whole variable domain EAGVAQSPRYKIIEKRQSVAFWCNPISGHATLYWYQQILGQGPKLLIQFQNNGVVDDSQLPKDRFSAERLKGVDSTLKIQPAKLEDSAVYLCASSRHPLAGVVNEQFFGPGTRLTVL.

This clonotype has ten or more counts. The V gene is TRBV12-3 or TRBV12-4, the J gene TRBJ2-1; no firm D call. CDR3 length: 13 amino acids. Trimming left V 4 bases short and J 15 bases short, with 19 bases between. The CDR3 region has the DNA TGTGCCAGCAGTTCCTCCGACCGACCGGTAACGTTCTTC. Protein product: CASSSSDRPVTFF.

The J gene is TRBJ1-5, the V gene TRBV20-1, with 8 bases matching TRBD1. The CDR3 extends over 14 amino acids. Germline loops: CDR1 DFQATT, CDR2 SNEGSKA (reference sequence). Trimming took 6 bases from V and 6 from J; bases not matched to a gene: 10. CDR3 nucleotides: TGCAGTGCCAGGGTGGACAGGGTTGGTCAGCCCCAGCATTTT. It translates to CSARVDRVGQPQHF.

The table lists this clonotype with many counts. V usage is TRBV10-3 and J usage is TRBJ2-3; tentatively, D is TRBD1 or TRBD2 (6 bases each). The CDR3 extends over 17 amino acids. V lost 0 bases to trimming and J lost 1 base, with 14 bases between them. Germline V gene sequence: CDR1 ENHRY, CDR2 SYGVKD. The CDR3 sequence: CAISESWGALGTDTQYF. CDR3 sequence (DNA): TGTGCCATCAGTGAGTCTTGGGGGGCGCTCGGCACAGATACGCAGTATTTT.

The sample holds a few counts of this clonotype. Written as DNA, the CDR3 is TGTGCCAGCAGTTTGGGGTTCGCAGATACGCAGTATTTT. This sequence encodes CASSLGFADTQYF. The chain joins TRBV12-3 or TRBV12-4 to TRBJ2-3; D not resolved. V was clipped by 3 bases and J by 4 bases, with 8 bases between them. This CDR3 spans 13 amino acids.

The chain joins TRBV7-9 to TRBJ2-7, with 8 positions matching TRBD2. Trimming at V came to 1 base and at J to 3 bases, leaving 8 bases not matched to a gene. Germline V gives CDR1 SEHNR, CDR2 FQNEAQ (reference sequence). The CDR3 runs 16 residues. CDR3 region: CASSLVGLAGVYEQYF. CDR3 nucleotides: TGTGCCAGCAGCTTAGTAGGCCTAGCGGGTGTCTACGAGCAGTACTTC.

This chain's CDR3 is CASSYPVLAGTNEQFF. The CDR3 nucleotides read TGTGCCAGCAGTTACCCCGTTCTAGCGGGAACAAATGAGCAGTTCTTC. The chain joins TRBV6-2 or TRBV6-3 to TRBJ2-1, with 9 bases matching TRBD2. Germline lookup yields CDR1 MNHEY and CDR2 SVGEGT. There are 16 residues in the CDR3. Unmatched junction bases numbered 9, after V lost 2 bases and J lost 7 bases.

This clonotype has a handful of counts. This rearrangement joins TRBV11-2 to TRBJ2-1, with D hard to call. The CDR3 has 12 amino acids. The germline CDR1 and CDR2 sequences are SGHAT and FQNNGV. V lost 0 bases and J lost 10, with 7 bases in between. The CDR3 DNA sequence: TGTGCCAGCAGCTTAGAGGTGGGGGAGCAGTTCTTC. It is translated as CASSLEVGEQFF.

The table lists this clonotype with a count of one. The rearrangement links TRBV5-1 to TRBJ1-3; the D gene is possibly TRBD1 (5 bases). The germline V gene encodes CDR1 SGHRS and CDR2 YFSETQ. The ends were cut back, 5 bases at V and 0 bases at J, with 18 bases in the middle. The CDR3 is 17 amino acids. CDR3 region: CASRTGSGAASGNTIYF. DNA for the CDR3: TGCGCCAGCAGGACGGGCAGTGGGGCCGCCTCTGGAAACACCATATATTTT.

J is TRBJ2-3 and V is TRBV5-1; D call uncertain. Germline CDR1 reads SGHRS; CDR2 reads YFSETQ. Trimming left V 4 bases short and J 4 bases short, with 7 bases between. The CDR3 has 12 amino acids. For the CDR3, the DNA is TGCGCCAGCAGCAATGAGGCAGATACGCAGTATTTT. As protein: CASSNEADTQYF. Combining the CDR3 with reference TRBV5-1 and TRBJ2-3 gives the whole variable domain KAGVTQTPRYLIKTRGQQVTLSCSPISGHRSVSWYQQTPGQGLQFLFEYFSETQRNKGNFPGRFSGRQFSNSRSEMNVSTLELGDSALYLCASSNEADTQYFGPGTRLTVL.

The chain uses TRBV12-3 or TRBV12-4 and TRBJ1-5; D call uncertain. The ends were cut back, 7 bases at V and 4 bases at J, with 11 bases in the middle. CDR3 length equals 13 residues. The DNA of the CDR3 is TGTGCCAGCATGTCGGGAGGGAATCAGCCCCAGCATTTT. Protein product: CASMSGGNQPQHF.

Only a few counts were recorded for this clonotype. J is TRBJ2-1 and V is TRBV4-3, with TRBD1 as a possible D gene (6 bases). CDR3 length: 15 amino acids. In germline, CDR1 is LGHNA, CDR2 YSLEER. V lost 2 bases and J lost 4, with 12 bases in between. The DNA of the CDR3 is TGCGCCAGCAGCCAACAGGACAGCCTGTACAATGAGCAGTTCTTC. Translating it yields CASSQQDSLYNEQFF.

V is TRBV27 and J is TRBJ1-1, with TRBD1 matching 9 bases. Germline V CDR1 and CDR2: MNHEY, SMNVEV (reference sequence). Trimming took 7 bases from V and 11 from J; bases not matched to a gene: 11. The CDR3 consists of 13 residues. CDR3: CASIKPGQGRAFF. For the CDR3, the DNA is TGTGCCAGCATTAAACCGGGACAGGGTAGGGCTTTCTTT.

The chain joins TRBV3-1 to TRBJ1-4, with TRBD1 as a possible D gene (5 bases). CDR3 length: 14 amino acids. V was cut by 5 bases and J by 7 bases, with 14 bases left in between. Germline V gene lookup returns CDR1 LGHDT and CDR2 YNNKEL (reference sequence). The CDR3 nucleotides are TGTGCCAGCAGCGGGGGTCCGGGCGGTGAAAAACTGTTTTTT. Residues: CASSGGPGGEKLFF.

This clonotype turned up a few times. The chain is built from TRBV12-3 or TRBV12-4 and TRBJ1-5; 7 bases map to TRBD1. V was clipped by 2 bases and J by 2 bases; unmatched bases: 3. The CDR3 is 15 amino acids. CDR3 in amino acids: CASSLRGRRNQPQHF. The CDR3 nucleotides are TGTGCCAGCAGTTTAAGGGGGCGCCGCAATCAGCCCCAGCATTTT.

This clonotype has just a few counts. The V and J genes are TRBV7-9 and TRBJ2-3; 12 nucleotides line up with TRBD2. The CDR3 covers 17 residues. CDR1 and CDR2 (germline): SEHNR, FQNEAQ (reference sequence). J was trimmed by 2 bases and V by 1 base; bases with no gene match: 4. The CDR3 sequence: CASSLVGLAGPTDTQYF. The CDR3 DNA follows: TGTGCCAGCAGCTTAGTCGGACTAGCGGGGCCCACAGATACGCAGTATTTT.

CDR3 DNA: TGTGCCAGCAGCACCGAAACGGTCCGAGAGACCCAGTACTTC. Its translation is CASSTETVRETQYF. The V gene is TRBV11-2, the J gene TRBJ2-5, with D unresolved. V was pared by 5 bases and J by 4 bases, with 14 bases between. CDR3 length: 14 amino acids. CDR1 and CDR2 (germline): SGHAT, FQNNGV.

This clonotype has a count of ten or more. This sequence joins TRBV30 and TRBJ2-2; D unclear. Germline CDR1 is GTSNPN and CDR2 is SVGIG (reference sequence). The length of the CDR3 is 11 residues. Between the trimmed V and J ends, which lost 3 bases and 9 bases, there was a span of 8 bases. The CDR3 reads CAWSLSWELFF. The DNA of the CDR3 is TGTGCCTGGAGCCTTAGTTGGGAGCTGTTTTTT.

This clonotype has just a few counts. The V call is TRBV6-1, the J call TRBJ1-3; possibly TRBD1 for D (5 bases). Trimming shortened V by 3 bases and J by 5 bases, and 17 bases separated the two germline ends. Germline V gives CDR1 MNHNS, CDR2 SASEGT. The CDR3 is 16 residues long. The CDR3 spells CASSESRGEFRNTIYF. For the CDR3, the DNA is TGTGCCAGCAGTGAGTCTCGAGGGGAATTCAGAAACACCATATATTTT.

The chain links TRBV5-1 to TRBJ2-1; tentatively, D is TRBD2 (6 bases). Deletions cut 2 bases from V and 6 bases from J, with 15 bases between. CDR1 SGHRS and CDR2 YFSETQ come from the germline V gene. This CDR3 spans 15 amino acids. The CDR3 is CASSFSGPRGNEQFF. The CDR3 DNA reads TGCGCCAGCAGCTTTAGCGGACCGAGGGGCAATGAGCAGTTCTTC. Using reference TRBV5-1 and TRBJ2-1 for the parts outside the CDR3, the full variable domain is KAGVTQTPRYLIKTRGQQVTLSCSPISGHRSVSWYQQTPGQGLQFLFEYFSETQRNKGNFPGRFSGRQFSNSRSEMNVSTLELGDSALYLCASSFSGPRGNEQFFGPGTRLTVL.

This sequence joins TRBV11-2 and TRBJ1-6; 8 bases align to TRBD1. Unmatched junction bases numbered 8, after V lost 2 bases and J lost 8 bases. The CDR3 sequence is 16 residues long. The germline gives CDR1 SGHAT, CDR2 FQNNGV. This CDR3 reads CASSLYLDRVDSPLHF. The CDR3 DNA sequence: TGTGCCAGCAGCTTATATCTGGACAGGGTTGATTCACCCCTCCACTTT.

This clonotype was counted between two and nine times. The chain has TRBV5-1 and TRBJ1-4, with 7 bases fitting TRBD1. CDR1 and CDR2 (germline): SGHRS, YFSETQ. This CDR3 comprises 17 residues. Trimming took 4 bases from V and 0 from J; bases not matched to a gene: 9. The chain's CDR3 is CASSIGQEYSTNEKLFF. The CDR3 coding sequence is TGCGCCAGCAGCATAGGACAGGAGTATTCAACTAATGAAAAACTGTTTTTT.

This clonotype has more than one count but fewer than ten. The V and J genes are TRBV7-3 and TRBJ2-2; D gene uncertain. The CDR3 is 15 residues long. The V and J ends lost 5 bases and 0 bases respectively, with 10 bases between them. Germline V CDR1 and CDR2: SGHTA, FQGTGA. CDR3 sequence reads: CASSLRHSNTGELFF. CDR3 bases: TGTGCCAGCAGCCTGCGACACTCGAACACCGGGGAGCTGTTTTTT.

This clonotype has ten or more counts. The chain has TRBV12-3 or TRBV12-4 and TRBJ1-5; D uncertain. The length of the CDR3 is 15 residues. V was trimmed by 3 bases and J by 0 bases, leaving 9 bases between them. The CDR3 protein is CASSLGYVSNQPQHF. In DNA form, the CDR3 reads TGTGCCAGCAGTTTGGGCTACGTTAGCAATCAGCCCCAGCATTTT.

The chain employs TRBV4-1 and TRBJ2-5; 9 bases map to TRBD2. The CDR3 sequence is 16 residues long. The germline gives CDR1 MGHRA, CDR2 YSYEKL. Trimming at V came to 4 bases and at J to 5 bases, leaving 11 bases not matched to a gene. CDR3 coding DNA: TGCGCCAGCAGCCGATTAGCGGGGGAAGGGAGGGAGACCCAGTACTTC. The encoded protein is CASSRLAGEGRETQYF.

This clonotype was observed many times. The rearrangement links TRBV6-4 to TRBJ2-1, with a weak D call TRBD2 (5 bases). Trimming left V 0 bases short and J 4 bases short, with 10 bases between. From germline, CDR1 is MRHNA and CDR2 SNTAGT. The CDR3 is made up of 15 amino acids. CDR3 coding DNA: TGTGCCAGCAGTGACTCCAGGACTGGATACAATGAGCAGTTCTTC. As protein: CASSDSRTGYNEQFF.